Listed below are T cell receptor beta chains from one sample, sequenced in a study of blood T cell repertoires in COVID-19. Here immunoSEQ multiplex PCR was the method, and the copy in TCRdb shows in-frame clones only, minus some. The table lists 300,000 to 350,000 clones, roughly 88% of them singletons. Material for sequencing was PBMCs or T cells enriched from blood (not recorded which). Receptors originate from a man under 40 who had recovered from COVID-19. CDR3s include the opening cysteine and the closing phenylalanine or tryptophan. D genes are given only for firm matches. Size is omitted from some rows. Given values are once, few, many or a class for expanded clones.

length	J	V	size	D	DNA	CDR3
15	TRBJ2-3	TRBV6-4	NA	TRBD2	TGTGCCAGCAGGACCCCTAGCGGGGGCACAGATACGCAGTATTTT	CASRTPSGGTDTQYF
14	TRBJ2-2	TRBV10-3	NA	NA	TGTGCCATCAGTGAGTCCCGGAACACCGGGGAGCTGTTTTTT	CAISESRNTGELFF
14	TRBJ1-1	TRBV5-5	NA	NA	TGTGCCAGCAGCTTAGAACAGCTGAACACTGAAGCTTTCTTT	CASSLEQLNTEAFF
15	TRBJ2-2	TRBV5-1	NA	TRBD2	TGCGCCAGCAGCGCTAGCGGGGGAGACACCGGGGAGCTGTTTTTT	CASSASGGDTGELFF
17	TRBJ2-5	TRBV18	few	TRBD2	TGTGCCAGCTCAGCTTTCTCCAGCGGGGGGGGACAAGAGACCCAGTACTTC	CASSAFSSGGGQETQYF
14	TRBJ2-3	TRBV10-1	NA	NA	TGCGCCAGCAGGCCGGAGCGAATCGGGGATACGCAGTATTTT	CASRPERIGDTQYF
15	TRBJ1-1	TRBV7-6	NA	NA	TGTGCCAGCAGCTCCCGTTCCCTTTATATGACTGAAGCTTTCTTT	CASSSRSLYMTEAFF
13	TRBJ2-7	TRBV30	NA	NA	TGTGCCTGGAGTGTAGGAGGGGTGTACGAGCAGTACTTC	CAWSVGGVYEQYF
13	TRBJ1-1	TRBV2	NA	NA	TGTGCCAGCAGTGAAAGAGGAGGAACTGAAGCTTTCTTT	CASSERGGTEAFF
12	TRBJ2-7	TRBV10-3	NA	TRBD2	TGTGCCAGCGGGAGGAGCTCCTACGAGCAGTACTTC	CASGRSSYEQYF
14	TRBJ2-2	TRBV2	many	NA	TGTGCCAGCAGTGAAATCGGGGACACCGGGGAGCTGTTTTTT	CASSEIGDTGELFF
15	TRBJ2-5	TRBV10-3	NA	TRBD2	TGTGCCATCAGTGACCAGCGGGGGGTCCAAGAGACCCAGTACTTC	CAISDQRGVQETQYF
14	TRBJ2-2	TRBV6-5	few	TRBD1	TGTGCCAGCAGCACAAGGACAGGCACCGGGGAGCTGTTTTTT	CASSTRTGTGELFF
13	TRBJ1-3	TRBV5-1	NA	NA	TGCGCCAGCAGCTCCAGCTCTGGAAACACCATATATTTT	CASSSSSGNTIYF
15	TRBJ1-4	TRBV15	NA	NA	TGTGCCACCAGCAGGCGGAGTGCAACTAATGAAAAACTGTTTTTT	CATSRRSATNEKLFF
14	TRBJ1-2	TRBV13	few	NA	TGTGCCAGCAGCTTAAGGGGTCCTAACTATGGCTACACCTTC	CASSLRGPNYGYTF
14	TRBJ1-2	TRBV2	NA	NA	TGTGCCAGCAGTGAAAGTGTGGCGGCCTATGGCTACACCTTC	CASSESVAAYGYTF
15	TRBJ1-6	TRBV2	NA	NA	TGTGCCAGCAGGCGAACGACAGATTATAATTCACCCCTCCACTTT	CASRRTTDYNSPLHF
18	TRBJ1-4	TRBV6-1	NA	NA	TGTGCCAGCAGTGAATACAGGATCTTCAACTCAGATAATGAAAAACTGTTTTTT	CASSEYRIFNSDNEKLFF
13	TRBJ2-4	TRBV10-1	NA	NA	TGCGCCAGCAGTGAGTCGGTTGAGGGCATTCAGTACTTC	CASSESVEGIQYF
13	TRBJ1-4	TRBV18	NA	NA	TGTGCCAGCTCGTCGGTTGGCGGAGAAAAACTGTTTTTT	CASSSVGGEKLFF
12	TRBJ2-5	TRBV9	NA	NA	TGTGCCAGCAGCGTAGCGGGGGAGACCCAGTACTTC	CASSVAGETQYF
11	TRBJ1-4	TRBV30	NA	NA	TGTGCCTGTCTAGAATCGGAAAAACTGTTTTTT	CACLESEKLFF
14	TRBJ2-5	TRBV18	NA	TRBD1	TGTGCCAGCTCACCGGACAGGGTGGGAGAGACCCAGTACTTC	CASSPDRVGETQYF
15	TRBJ1-6	TRBV9	NA	TRBD1	TGTGCCAGCAGCGTAGGACAGGGGGAGTCAGATAGGCTCCACTTT	CASSVGQGESDRLHF
16	TRBJ2-2	TRBV27	NA	NA	TGTGCCAGCAGAAATACGCGGTACTCGAACACCGGGGAGCTGTTTTTT	CASRNTRYSNTGELFF
14	TRBJ1-6	TRBV28	NA	TRBD1	TGTGCCAGCAGGATGGGACAGGGTGGTTCACCCCTCCACTTT	CASRMGQGGSPLHF
17	TRBJ1-4	TRBV4-3	once	TRBD1	TGCGCCAGCAGCCAAGGGATTGGCAGGGGGGCGTATGAAAAACTGTTTTTT	CASSQGIGRGAYEKLFF
18	TRBJ1-1	TRBV18	NA	TRBD1	TGTGCCAGCTCACCCTCCCCCCGGGACAGGGGGCTGGGCACTGAAGCTTTCTTT	CASSPSPRDRGLGTEAFF
11	TRBJ2-5	TRBV29-1	NA	NA	TGCAGCGTTGATCCGGGGGAGACCCAGTACTTC	CSVDPGETQYF
16	TRBJ1-1	TRBV3-1/TRBV3-2	NA	NA	TGTGCCAGCAGCCGCCACCCCCCAGGGGCGGATACTGAAGCTTTCTTT	CASSRHPPGADTEAFF
15	TRBJ1-2	TRBV7-9	NA	NA	TGTGCCAGCAGCCCTGGCAGGGCCATGAACTATGGCTACACCTTC	CASSPGRAMNYGYTF
13	TRBJ1-6	TRBV7-9	NA	NA	TGTGCCAGCCAAAACAGGGTGTTTTCACCCCTCCACTTT	CASQNRVFSPLHF
18	TRBJ2-5	TRBV14	NA	NA	TGTGCCAGCAGCCAAGAGAGGGCAATCGGCTGGTCCAAGATCACCCAGTACTTC	CASSQERAIGWSKITQYF
14	TRBJ1-2	TRBV27	NA	NA	TGTGCCAGCGGTCGCGGGGGGTGGGCCAGGGGCTACACCTTC	CASGRGGWARGYTF
13	TRBJ1-2	TRBV3-1/TRBV3-2	NA	NA	TGTGCCAGCAGCCAAGATGCGAACTATGGCTACACCTTC	CASSQDANYGYTF
16	TRBJ2-5	TRBV5-8	few	TRBD1	TGTGCCAGCGGGACAGGGTATTCTCCGAGCCAAGAGACCCAGTACTTC	CASGTGYSPSQETQYF
15	TRBJ2-7	TRBV4-1	NA	TRBD1	TGCGCCAGCAGCCAACCGGGACAGGGGACCTACGAGCAGTACTTC	CASSQPGQGTYEQYF
15	TRBJ2-7	TRBV13	NA	TRBD1	TGTGCCAGCAGCTTGAACGGGGACAGCTCCTACGAGCAGTACTTC	CASSLNGDSSYEQYF
15	TRBJ1-1	TRBV7-6	NA	TRBD1	TGTGCCAGCAGCTTGTTGGACAGGGAGGGTACTGAAGCTTTCTTT	CASSLLDREGTEAFF
15	TRBJ1-4	TRBV5-1	NA	NA	TGCGCCAGCAGCCGCATTGGAGGGAGGGATGAAAAACTGTTTTTT	CASSRIGGRDEKLFF
17	TRBJ1-1	TRBV4-1	NA	NA	TGCGCCAGCAGCCAAAGGGGGGGTGTGAAGAGGGACACTGAAGCTTTCTTT	CASSQRGGVKRDTEAFF
17	TRBJ2-3	TRBV7-7	NA	NA	TGTGCTAGCAGCTTAGGGGAGGTAGGGTCGGGCACAGATACGCAGTATTTT	CASSLGEVGSGTDTQYF
15	TRBJ1-3	TRBV18	NA	NA	TGTGCCAGCTCACCATCGCACCGTCAGGGAAACACCATATATTTT	CASSPSHRQGNTIYF
13	TRBJ1-1	TRBV29-1	once	NA	TGCAGCGTGTCCGAGGGTGGCGGTACTGAAGCTTTCTTT	CSVSEGGGTEAFF
15	TRBJ2-4	TRBV7-8	NA	TRBD2	TGTGCCAGCAGCCCCGGGACTAGCGGGGGGGCCCTTCAGTACTTC	CASSPGTSGGALQYF
14	TRBJ1-5	TRBV5-4	NA	NA	TGTGCCAGCAGCTTACGGGAGAGCAATCAGCCCCAGCATTTT	CASSLRESNQPQHF
15	TRBJ1-5	TRBV6-2/TRBV6-3	NA	TRBD1	TGTGCCAGCAGTTACAAGGCAGGGGGAGGTCAGCCCCAGCATTTT	CASSYKAGGGQPQHF
15	TRBJ2-2	TRBV7-3	NA	NA	TGTGCCAGCAGGCGCGGGACGGAAAACACCGGGGAGCTGTTTTTT	CASRRGTENTGELFF